Following are 18 T cell receptor beta chains from one sample sequenced in a study of graft-versus-host responses after intestinal transplantation. These receptors have no identified antigens. Sequenced by immunoSEQ multiplex PCR; TCRdb stores in-frame clones only, minus some. This table holds more than 100,000 clones, approximately 95% found once. Sequences were derived from unstimulated CD8+ T cells sorted from spleen or lymph node cells, sampled before intestinal transplant. The receptors stem from a human donor who received an intestinal transplant.

The rearrangement joins TRBV5-1 to TRBJ1-2, with 8 nucleotides matching TRBD1. CDR1 is SGHRS and CDR2 is YFSETQ in the germline V gene. The CDR3 totals 14 residues. V was pared by 4 bases and J by 4 bases, with 6 bases of the junction left unmatched. The CDR3, as DNA: TGCGCCAGCAGCGTAGGACAGGGCTCCTATGGCTACACCTTC. It codes for CASSVGQGSYGYTF. Combining the CDR3 with reference TRBV5-1 and TRBJ1-2 gives the whole variable domain KAGVTQTPRYLIKTRGQQVTLSCSPISGHRSVSWYQQTPGQGLQFLFEYFSETQRNKGNFPGRFSGRQFSNSRSEMNVSTLELGDSALYLCASSVGQGSYGYTFGSGTRLTVV.

The chain uses TRBV10-3 and TRBJ1-1; 7 bases are a match to TRBD1. J was trimmed by 3 bases and V by 1 base; bases with no gene match: 26. The V gene's germline CDR1 is ENHRY and CDR2 SYGVKD. This CDR3 comprises 22 residues. CDR3 loop: CAISEFTGEPRPPLELDTEAFF. DNA for the CDR3: TGTGCCATCAGTGAGTTTACAGGGGAACCGCGACCCCCGTTAGAGTTAGACACTGAAGCTTTCTTT.

The chain couples TRBV14 to TRBJ2-7; D might be TRBD2 (6 bases). V was trimmed by 4 bases and J by 4 bases, leaving 14 bases between them. Looked up from germline, CDR1 is SGHDN and CDR2 is FVKESK. This CDR3 is built from 14 residues. The DNA for the CDR3 is TGTGCCAGCAGCCCGGGAGTGGGAGCTTACGAGCAGTACTTC. It specifies CASSPGVGAYEQYF. Complete variable domain (other parts from reference TRBV14 and TRBJ2-7): EAGVTQFPSHSVIEKGQTVTLRCDPISGHDNLYWYRRVMGKEIKFLLHFVKESKQDESGMPNNRFLAERTGGTYSTLKVQPAELEDSGVYFCASSPGVGAYEQYFGPGTRLTVT.

This clone was seen once. The chain combines TRBV11-1 with TRBJ2-1; either TRBD1 or TRBD2 may fit D (5 bases each). Between the trimmed V and J ends, which lost 6 bases and 10 bases, there was a span of 16 bases. This CDR3 has 13 amino acids. Germline V lookup: CDR1 SGHAT, CDR2 FQDESV (reference sequence). The CDR3 spells CASSSTGPIEQFF. CDR3 coding DNA: TGTGCCAGCAGTTCCACGGGACCAATAGAGCAGTTCTTC.

The chain links TRBV15 to TRBJ2-5; D possibly corresponds to TRBD2 (5 bases). This CDR3 contains 13 residues. Germline assignment: CDR1 LNHNV and CDR2 YYDKDF (reference sequence). The germline V and J ends were trimmed by 4 bases and 1 base, with 7 bases remaining between them. In DNA, the CDR3 is TGTGCCACCAGCACGACTATCCAAGAGACCCAGTACTTC. Its translation: CATSTTIQETQYF. Full variable domain (outside the CDR3, taken from reference TRBV15 and TRBJ2-5): DAMVIQNPRYQVTQFGKPVTLSCSQTLNHNVMYWYQQKSSQAPKLLFHYYDKDFNNEADTPDNFQSRRPNTSFCFLDIRSPGLGDTAMYLCATSTTIQETQYFGPGTRLLVL.

The chain links TRBV5-6 to TRBJ1-1; D gene unclear. The germline CDR1 and CDR2 sequences are SGHDT and YYEEEE. The CDR3 has 15 residues. Trimming stripped 4 bases from V and 1 base from J, with 14 bases between. CDR3 residues: CASSPVEQSNTEAFF. The CDR3 nucleotides read TGTGCCAGCAGCCCCGTGGAGCAGTCGAACACTGAAGCTTTCTTT.

The gene calls are TRBV11-1 and TRBJ1-1; a possible D gene is TRBD1 (5 bases). V was cut by 10 bases and J by 1 base, with 13 bases left in between. The germline CDR1 and CDR2 sequences are SGHAT and FQDESV (reference sequence). The CDR3 length is 13 residues. The CDR3 protein is CATRVNSNTEAFF. Here the CDR3 DNA reads TGTGCCACCAGGGTGAATTCGAACACTGAAGCTTTCTTT. Supplemented by reference TRBV11-1 and TRBJ1-1, the full variable domain reads EAEVAQSPRYKITEKSQAVAFWCDPISGHATLYWYRQILGQGPELLVQFQDESVVDDSQLPKDRFSAERLKGVDSTLKIQPAELGDSAMYLCATRVNSNTEAFFGQGTRLTVV.

J is TRBJ1-3 and V is TRBV7-9, with 8 positions matching TRBD1. Germline-derived CDR1 and CDR2 are SEHNR and FQNEAQ (reference sequence). V dropped 5 bases and J dropped 2; count of bases not matched to a gene: 11. The CDR3 runs 17 residues. CDR3 coding DNA: TGTGCCAGCAGCACCCCCAAGGGCAGGGGGCCTGGAAACACCATATATTTT. It yields the protein CASSTPKGRGPGNTIYF.

This chain joins TRBV12-1 and TRBJ2-3; the table gives TRBD2 as D, unverified against the DNA. TRBV12-1 is flagged as a pseudogene. The CDR3 is made up of 16 amino acids. DNA for the CDR3: TGTGCCAGCAGCTATTCTGAGCGGTGGGGCACAGATACGCAGTATTTT. The encoded protein is CASSYSERWGTDTQYF.

This clone has only one observation. This chain uses TRBV7-2 with TRBJ2-7; TRBD1 or TRBD2 may be the D gene (5 bases each). From germline, CDR1 is SGHTA and CDR2 FQGNSA. This CDR3 spans 13 amino acids. Trimming pared 7 bases from V and 3 bases from J, leaving 13 bases between. CDR3 residues: CASTLGVGYEQYF. CDR3 DNA sequence: TGTGCCAGCACTCTGGGGGTTGGCTACGAGCAGTACTTC. Looking up the rest from reference TRBV7-2 and TRBJ2-7 gives the full variable domain: GAGVSQSPSNKVTEKGKDVELRCDPISGHTALYWYRQSLGQGLEFLIYFQGNSAPDKSGLPSDRFSAERTGGSVSTLTIQRTQQEDSAVYLCASTLGVGYEQYFGPGTRLTVT.

CDR3 bases: TGTGCCAGCAGCCCTAGAGAGGGGCTCGGGTCCTACGAGCAGTACTTC. It yields the protein CASSPREGLGSYEQYF. V and J are TRBV9 and TRBJ2-5; tentatively, D is TRBD1 or TRBD2 (5 bases each). The J call may not be correct, given that the DNA end is closer to TRBJ2-7. This CDR3 spans 16 amino acids. CDR1 SGDLS and CDR2 YYNGEE come from the germline V gene.

V and J are TRBV7-9 and TRBJ2-1; 7 bases line up with TRBD1. With V trimmed by 5 bases and J by 8 bases, 3 bases remained unmatched. Germline CDR1 and CDR2: SEHNR and FQNEAQ (reference sequence). There are 12 residues in the CDR3. The CDR3 reads CASSPQGDEQFF. CDR3 in DNA: TGTGCCAGCAGCCCGCAGGGGGATGAGCAGTTCTTC.

CDR3 coding DNA: TGTGCCAGCAGTTACTCTTCTGGGCGCAACTACGAGCAGTACTTC. Its protein is CASSYSSGRNYEQYF. The chain carries TRBV6-5 and TRBJ2-7; D is undetermined. V lost 0 bases to trimming and J lost 3 bases, with 12 bases between them. CDR1 is MNHEY and CDR2 is SVGAGI in the germline V gene. CDR3 length: 15 residues.

The chain has TRBV5-3 and TRBJ2-7, with TRBD2 identical over 9 bases. TRBV5-3 is reported as an ORF; its role is uncertain. The CDR3 is 17 amino acids. The junction had 9 bases not matched to a gene; V was cut back by 2 bases and J by 0 bases. The CDR3 sequence: CARSFAGGPDPSYEQYF. CDR3 nucleotide sequence: TGTGCCAGAAGCTTTGCGGGAGGGCCCGACCCCTCCTACGAGCAGTACTTC.

V is TRBV10-2 and J is TRBJ2-2, with no clear D. CDR1 is WSHSY and CDR2 is SAAADI in the germline V gene. The CDR3 runs 15 residues. V lost 0 bases, J lost 0 bases, and 5 bases lay in between. CDR3: CASSESLPNTGELFF. CDR3 DNA: TGCGCCAGCAGTGAGTCGTTGCCGAACACCGGGGAGCTGTTTTTT.

The chain carries TRBV28 and TRBJ1-4; possibly TRBD1 for D (5 bases). Germline V CDR1 and CDR2: MDHEN, SYDVKM. This CDR3 is 12 amino acids long. The V and J ends lost 3 bases and 8 bases respectively, with 7 bases between them. The CDR3 sequence: CASSLQGEKLFF. CDR3 coding DNA: TGTGCCAGCAGTTTGCAGGGAGAAAAACTGTTTTTT.

J is TRBJ2-2 and V is TRBV4-2; D may be TRBD1 (6 bases). Germline CDR1 LGHNA, CDR2 YNFKEQ. V was trimmed by 4 bases and J by 8 bases, leaving 17 bases between them. The CDR3 has 15 residues. CDR3 region: CASSPDPIRGGELFF. Written as DNA, the CDR3 is TGTGCCAGCAGCCCAGACCCGATCAGGGGTGGGGAGCTGTTTTTT.

The chain recombines TRBV5-4 with TRBJ2-3; 7 bases are a match to TRBD1. CDR3 length: 16 amino acids. CDR1 and CDR2 (germline): SGHNT, YYREEE (reference sequence). The V segment lost 3 bases and the J segment 2 bases; nucleotides outside the gene matches: 9. CDR3 coding DNA: TGTGCCAGCAGCTCCAGTGGACAGGCTACCACAGATACGCAGTATTTT. Protein product: CASSSSGQATTDTQYF. Full variable domain (outside the CDR3, taken from reference TRBV5-4 and TRBJ2-3): ETGVTQSPTHLIKTRGQQVTLRCSSQSGHNTVSWYQQALGQGPQFIFQYYREEENGRGNFPPRFSGLQFPNYSSELNVNALELDDSALYLCASSSSGQATTDTQYFGPGTRLTVL.